This T cell receptor (beta chain) comes out of a study of shared clonotypes between healthy human individuals. Study at large: For every donor, three CD4 naive, three CD4 memory, two CD8 naive and one CD8 memory plates were used.

The ends were cut back, 3 bases at V and 7 bases at J, with 20 bases in the middle. Germline V gene data show CDR1 as SGHNT and CDR2 as YYREEE (reference sequence). The length of the CDR3 is 15 residues. Clones were read by immunoSEQ multiplex PCR, and TCRdb kept only the in-frame ones, dropping some. The sample holds approximately 1.4 million clones; 95% to 99% are singletons and the top ten take less than 0.55%. A word on this clone: Its antigen is as yet unknown.

Overall study findings and caveats: Across subsets, estimated richness was generally greater for naive than for memory populations.

J is TRBJ2-7 and V is TRBV5-4, with D possibly matching TRBD2 (5 bases). The sequencing sample was made of naive CD4+ T cells sorted from blood. Subset denoted: CD45RA+ positively selected. The receptor comes from a man aged 25-45 years in good health. The CDR3, as DNA: TGTGCCAGCAGCTCGCCCCCGCTGTCGACGGGGGAGCAGTACTTC. It is translated as CASSSPPLSTGEQYF.